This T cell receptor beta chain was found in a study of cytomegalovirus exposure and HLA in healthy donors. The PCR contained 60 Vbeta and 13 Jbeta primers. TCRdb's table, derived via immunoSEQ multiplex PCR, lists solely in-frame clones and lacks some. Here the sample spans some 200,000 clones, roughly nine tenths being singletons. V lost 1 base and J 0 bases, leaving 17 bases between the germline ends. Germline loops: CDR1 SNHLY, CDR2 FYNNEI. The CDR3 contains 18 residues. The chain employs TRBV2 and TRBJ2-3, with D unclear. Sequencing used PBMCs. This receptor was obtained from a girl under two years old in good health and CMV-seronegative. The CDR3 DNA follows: TGTGCCAGCAGTGAAGGGATTCGTGACACCGTAAGCACAGATACGCAGTATTTT. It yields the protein CASSEGIRDTVSTDTQYF.